This is a list of T cell receptor beta chains from one sample in a study of response to subunit inactivated influenza vaccine. TCRdb independently ran MiXCR on the RT-PCR reads; one entry per CDR3 protein. The sample lists around 790,000 distinct CDR3 sequences, approximately 21% occurring once. Specimen: PBMCs from blood, collected less than 6 days after vaccination. These receptor sequences come from a man in his fifties or sixties who received an inactivated influenza vaccine. Both conserved end residues are part of each CDR3. D genes are given only for firm matches. Only part of the rows carry a size: once, few, many, or a class if the clone is expanded.

TRBD2	TRBV20-1	TRBJ2-7	few	CSAQGPAGTYEQYF	TGCAGTGCTCAAGGCCCAGCGGGGACCTACGAGCAGTACTTC
-	TRBV28	TRBJ2-4	few	CASSLMPAKILAKNIQYF	TGTGCCAGCAGTTTAATGCCAGCAAAGATTTTAGCCAAAAACATTCAGTACTTC
TRBD2	TRBV25-1	TRBJ2-2	-	CASSELGPSGYTGELFF	TGTGCCAGCAGTGAATTGGGACCTAGCGGTTACACCGGGGAGCTGTTTTTT
-	TRBV9	TRBJ2-2	few	CASSVGQNSLANTRGTGELFF	TGTGCCAGCAGCGTCGGTCAGAACTCTCTCGCGAACACCAGGGGCACCGGGGAGCTGTTTTTT
-	TRBV6-1	TRBJ2-2	few	CASRRSGTSTTGELFF	TGTGCCAGCAGGAGGTCAGGGACTTCGACCACCGGGGAGCTGTTTTTT
-	TRBV4-3	TRBJ2-4	-	CASSQQYGGKNIQYF	TGCGCCAGCAGCCAACAGTACGGCGGCAAAAACATTCAGTACTTC
TRBD2	TRBV20-1	TRBJ2-2	few	CSALGLAGGRELFF	TGCAGTGCGTTGGGACTAGCGGGAGGAAGGGAGCTGTTTTTT
-	TRBV5-1	TRBJ2-5	-	CASSPRRAGTGETQYF	TGCGCCAGCAGCCCCCGGAGGGCAGGGACGGGGGAGACCCAGTACTTC
TRBD2	TRBV7-9	TRBJ2-3	-	CASSGRLAGEFTDTQYF	TGTGCCAGCAGCGGAAGACTAGCGGGAGAATTCACAGATACGCAGTATTTT
-	TRBV5-6	TRBJ2-5	few	CASSGTSLGVGETQYF	TGTGCCAGCAGCGGAACAAGCTTGGGGGTGGGTGAGACCCAGTACTTC
TRBD2	TRBV2	TRBJ2-5	-	CASSANRLAGAQETQYF	TGTGCCAGCAGTGCCAACCGCCTAGCGGGAGCCCAAGAGACCCAGTACTTC
-	TRBV7-6	TRBJ2-7	-	CASSPGHGYEQYF	TGTGCCAGCAGCCCAGGACACGGCTACGAGCAGTACTTC
TRBD2	TRBV11-2	TRBJ2-1	-	CASSQIGLAGGSSYNEQFF	TGTGCCAGCAGCCAGATTGGACTAGCGGGAGGGAGCTCCTACAATGAGCAGTTCTTC
TRBD1	TRBV20-1	TRBJ1-6	-	CSARVGGGSYNSPLHF	TGCAGTGCTAGAGTAGGGGGCGGCTCCTATAATTCACCCCTCCACTTT
TRBD2	TRBV29-1	TRBJ2-1	few	CSVEVWRLAWPYNEQFF	TGCAGCGTTGAAGTGTGGAGACTAGCGTGGCCCTACAATGAGCAGTTCTTC
-	TRBV21-1	TRBJ1-5	few	CASSRRDRQDNQPQHF	TGTGCCAGCAGCAGGCGGGACAGACAGGACAATCAGCCCCAGCATTTT
-	TRBV5-1	TRBJ2-5	many	CASSERMPQETQYF	TGCGCCAGCAGCGAACGGATGCCCCAAGAGACCCAGTACTTC
-	TRBV12-3/TRBV12-4	TRBJ2-7	-	CASSDGEPPYEQYF	TGTGCCAGCAGTGATGGGGAGCCGCCATACGAGCAGTACTTC
-	TRBV12-3/TRBV12-4	TRBJ1-1	-	CASSWGGPSSEAFF	TGTGCCAGCAGTTGGGGCGGGCCCTCCTCTGAAGCTTTCTTT
-	TRBV7-2	TRBJ1-1	-	CASSAHGIVNTEAFF	TGTGCCAGCAGCGCTCACGGGATAGTGAACACTGAAGCTTTCTTT
-	TRBV9	TRBJ2-2	few	CASSQSRDKPNTGELFF	TGTGCCAGCAGCCAGTCCCGGGACAAACCGAACACCGGGGAGCTGTTTTTT
TRBD2	TRBV20-1	TRBJ2-5	-	CSAVAGGPGETQYF	TGCAGTGCTGTAGCGGGAGGGCCGGGGGAGACCCAGTACTTC